The 22 T cell receptor beta chains presented below share a single source sample, sequenced in a study of glioma-infiltrating T cells after dendritic cell vaccination. Method: immunoSEQ multiplex PCR; TCRdb's copy keeps in-frame clones and lacks some. The top ten clones hold more than 2.5% of a sample with more than 85,000 clones, about 90% of them seen once. This sample's time point: after dendritic cell vaccination, including at tumor progression/relapse. This specimen consisted of blood, obtained after dendritic cell vaccination. These receptors were collected from a human donor with glioblastoma.

V usage is TRBV9 and J usage is TRBJ1-6, with 8 bases aligning to TRBD1. The CDR3 is made up of 15 amino acids. Germline CDR1 and CDR2: SGDLS and YYNGEE. The ends lost 0 bases at V and 10 bases at J; junction bases unmatched: 6. This chain's CDR3 is CASSVGTGLNSPLHF. The CDR3 region has the DNA TGTGCCAGCAGCGTAGGGACAGGGCTCAACTCACCCCTCCACTTT.

Regarding this clone: Other DNA sequences in the sample encode the same CDR3. This rearrangement joins TRBV30 to TRBJ2-7; the D is unclear. Germline values: CDR1 GTSNPN, CDR2 SVGIG (reference sequence). The V end lost 0 bases, the J end lost 0 bases, and 9 bases lay between the germline ends. The length of the CDR3 is 14 residues. CDR3 in DNA: TGTGCCTGGAGTGTACCTGGCGGCTCCTACGAGCAGTACTTC. It codes for CAWSVPGGSYEQYF.

V is TRBV2 and J is TRBJ2-5, with 7 bases aligning to TRBD1. The CDR3 has 13 amino acids. Germline assignment: CDR1 SNHLY and CDR2 FYNNEI. Losses at the gene ends were 6 bases for V and 2 bases for J; bases not matched to a gene: 3. CDR3 sequence: CASSQGQQETQYF. The CDR3 nucleotides read TGTGCCAGCAGCCAGGGACAGCAAGAGACCCAGTACTTC.

The chain joins TRBV27 to TRBJ2-7, with 8 bases identical to TRBD2. In germline, CDR1 is MNHEY, CDR2 SMNVEV (reference sequence). The CDR3 extends over 13 amino acids. The V and J ends lost 11 bases and 5 bases, in that order; junction bases with no gene match: 11. The CDR3 region is CARREGWCHEQYF. CDR3 DNA: TGTGCCCGCCGGGAGGGGTGGTGCCACGAGCAGTACTTC.

This clone was seen just once. This rearrangement joins TRBV6-1 to TRBJ1-4, with D possibly TRBD1 on 6 matching bases. CDR3 length: 14 residues. Germline V gene sequence: CDR1 MNHNS, CDR2 SASEGT. The V and J ends lost 3 bases and 6 bases respectively, with 11 bases between them. CDR3 amino acids: CASSDRGLDEKLFF. The CDR3 bases are TGTGCCAGCAGTGACAGGGGATTGGATGAAAAACTGTTTTTT.

The J gene is TRBJ1-2, the V gene TRBV19; D call uncertain. The V end was cut by 7 bases, the J end by 1 base, with 7 bases between. The CDR3 contains 12 residues. The germline CDR1 and CDR2 sequences are LNHDA and SQIVND (reference sequence). The CDR3 region has the DNA TGTGCCAGTAACAGTATTAACTATGGCTACACCTTC. It specifies CASNSINYGYTF.

V usage is TRBV20-1 and J usage is TRBJ2-1; 7 positions match TRBD2. In germline, CDR1 is DFQATT, CDR2 SNEGSKA (reference sequence). The CDR3 length is 11 residues. After removal of 6 bases from V and 7 bases from J, the junction contained 3 bases not matched to a gene. The CDR3 is CSALLANEQFF. The CDR3 nucleotides are TGCAGTGCACTACTAGCGAATGAGCAGTTCTTC.

This chain uses TRBV4-1 with TRBJ2-7; 7 bases align to TRBD2. Trimming removed 1 base from V and 7 bases from J; junction bases left unmatched: 7. Germline-derived CDR1 and CDR2 are MGHRA and YSYEKL. This CDR3 contains 14 residues. This CDR3 reads CASSQGLAAGEQYF. CDR3 nucleotides: TGCGCCAGCAGCCAAGGGCTAGCGGCTGGAGAGCAGTACTTC.

This clone came up a few times. V gene TRBV11-3 combines with J gene TRBJ2-1, with TRBD1 matching 7 bases. CDR1 SGHNT and CDR2 YENEEA come from the germline V gene. There are 14 residues in the CDR3. J lost 4 bases, V lost 5 bases, and 5 bases had no gene match. The chain's CDR3 is CASSARQGYNEQFF. As DNA, the CDR3 is TGTGCCAGCAGCGCCCGACAGGGTTACAATGAGCAGTTCTTC.

The chain has TRBV11-2 and TRBJ2-7; 12 positions agree with TRBD2. Germline V lookup: CDR1 SGHAT, CDR2 FQNNGV. Unmatched junction bases numbered 6, after V lost 5 bases and J lost 4 bases. CDR3 length equals 15 residues. The CDR3 DNA reads TGTGCCAGCAGCGCGACTAGCGGGGGACATTACGAGCAGTACTTC. Its protein product is CASSATSGGHYEQYF.

The chain joins TRBV5-6 to TRBJ2-7; tentatively, D is TRBD2 (5 bases). CDR3 size: 13 residues. The germline V and J ends were trimmed by 0 bases and 5 bases, with 9 bases remaining between them. Germline CDR1 SGHDT, CDR2 YYEEEE. The CDR3 nucleotides are TGTGCCAGCAGCTTGGTTCCTAGCCACGAGCAGTACTTC. Translated: CASSLVPSHEQYF.

V usage is TRBV2 and J usage is TRBJ1-4; no clear D. V gave up 4 bases and J gave up 3 bases, with 9 bases separating them. The CDR3 covers 14 residues. Per the germline V gene, CDR1 is SNHLY and CDR2 is FYNNEI. The CDR3 loop is CASSGQMPNEKLFF. The CDR3 region has the DNA TGTGCCAGCAGTGGGCAGATGCCTAATGAAAAACTGTTTTTT.

This chain links TRBV19 with TRBJ1-4, with TRBD1 matching over 9 bases. With V trimmed by 5 bases and J by 6 bases, 10 bases remained unmatched. The CDR3 is made up of 16 amino acids. The germline V gene has CDR1 LNHDA and CDR2 SQIVND (reference sequence). The CDR3 here is CASSPPVGDRDEKLFF. The CDR3 DNA sequence: TGTGCCAGTAGTCCCCCGGTTGGGGACAGGGATGAAAAACTGTTTTTT.

The CDR3 bases are TGTGCCAGCAGTTCCCAGGGACAGCCCCAGCATTTT. Its translation: CASSSQGQPQHF. The genes are TRBV6-5 and TRBJ1-5, with D possibly matching TRBD1 (5 bases). The CDR3 contains 12 residues. The V end lost 4 bases, the J end lost 7 bases, and 8 bases lay between the germline ends. Germline CDR1 is MNHEY and CDR2 is SVGAGI.

The chain links TRBV6-1 to TRBJ1-5; possibly TRBD1 for D (5 bases). Germline lookup yields CDR1 MNHNS and CDR2 SASEGT. This CDR3 spans 14 amino acids. Trimming took off 6 bases at V and 5 bases at J, with 14 bases between the two ends. As DNA, the CDR3 is TGTGCCAGCAGCGCCTTGGGGGGAGATCAGCCCCAGCATTTT. The encoded protein is CASSALGGDQPQHF.

The genes are TRBV7-9 and TRBJ2-7, with a possible D match to TRBD1 (5 bases). V lost 7 bases and J lost 1, with 14 bases in between. This CDR3 has 14 residues. From germline, CDR1 is SEHNR and CDR2 FQNEAQ (reference sequence). The CDR3, as DNA: TGTGCCAGCACCGACAACACAGGATCCTACGAGCAGTACTTC. Translated: CASTDNTGSYEQYF.

The chain carries TRBV13 and TRBJ2-1, with 11 bases that match TRBD1. The CDR3 length is 17 residues. Germline loops: CDR1 PRHDT, CDR2 FYEKMQ (reference sequence). The ends lost 4 bases at V and 9 bases at J; junction bases unmatched: 14. CDR3: CASSSGIGTGGLGEQFF. Here the CDR3 DNA reads TGTGCCAGCAGCTCCGGTATAGGGACAGGGGGTCTCGGTGAGCAGTTCTTC.

The chain combines TRBV6-1 with TRBJ2-7, with TRBD1 identical over 7 bases. This CDR3 contains 14 residues. V was pared by 6 bases and J by 8 bases, with 13 bases of the junction left unmatched. Germline assignment: CDR1 MNHNS and CDR2 SASEGT. Here the CDR3 reads CASSRAGTAPKQYF. The CDR3 DNA follows: TGTGCCAGCAGCCGAGCTGGGACAGCCCCCAAGCAGTACTTC.

This chain joins TRBV27 and TRBJ1-1; TRBD1 might be the D (5 bases). In germline, CDR1 is MNHEY, CDR2 SMNVEV (reference sequence). Trimming left V 0 bases short and J 0 bases short, with 8 bases between. The CDR3 totals 15 residues. The CDR3 protein is CASSLSAGMNTEAFF. CDR3 DNA: TGTGCCAGCAGTTTATCAGCAGGGATGAACACTGAAGCTTTCTTT.

CDR3 loop: CASTGQQGETQYF. CDR3 DNA: TGTGCCAGCACGGGGCAACAGGGGGAGACCCAGTACTTC. The V gene is TRBV2, the J gene TRBJ2-5, with 7 bases that match TRBD1. Germline assignment: CDR1 SNHLY and CDR2 FYNNEI. This CDR3 region has 13 residues. The V and J ends lost 7 bases and 5 bases, in that order; junction bases with no gene match: 7.

V usage is TRBV25-1 and J usage is TRBJ1-1; 9 bases match TRBD1. Losses at the gene ends were 6 bases for V and 1 base for J; bases not matched to a gene: 3. Germline CDR1 is MGHDK and CDR2 is SYGVNS. The CDR3 runs to 14 residues. CDR3 protein: CASRETGGNTEAFF. The CDR3 DNA follows: TGTGCCAGCAGAGAGACAGGGGGGAACACTGAAGCTTTCTTT.

This clone was counted a single time. The chain combines TRBV30 with TRBJ2-7, with TRBD2 matching over 8 bases. J lost 4 bases, V lost 8 bases, and 16 bases had no gene match. The germline V gene has CDR1 GTSNPN and CDR2 SVGIG (reference sequence). This CDR3 is 15 amino acids long. CDR3 DNA: TGTGCCCGGGGGGGGCAGGGCCAAAACAATTACGAGCAGTACTTC. Protein sequence: CARGGQGQNNYEQYF.